A selection of T cell receptor beta chains follows, all from one sample in a study of CD4 and CD8 cells across lung adenocarcinoma regions. MiXCR, run by TCRdb on the PCR reads, gives a single entry per CDR3 protein. The profile shows about 12,000 distinct CDR3 sequences, about half of them singletons. Sequencing was carried out using CD8+ T cells from the margin of a lung tumor. The receptors stem from a male donor with lung adenocarcinoma. The CD4 and CD8 labels of this study may be unreliable. CDR3s include the opening cysteine and the closing phenylalanine or tryptophan. The D gene is left open where the match is weak. Clone size is stated in some rows and not others, as once, few, many or a class when expanded.

j_gene: TRBJ2-5
abundance: -
v_gene: TRBV27
d_gene: TRBD2
CDR3aa: CASSAGLAGRDKDTQYF
CDR3nt: TGTGCCAGTAGTGCGGGACTAGCGGGACGGGACAAAGATACCCAGTACTTC

j_gene: TRBJ2-4
abundance: few
v_gene: TRBV6-2/TRBV6-3
d_gene: TRBD2
CDR3aa: CASSLLGGGSDIQYF
CDR3nt: TGTGCCAGCAGTTTACTGGGTGGCGGGAGTGACATTCAGTACTTC

j_gene: TRBJ1-4
abundance: many
v_gene: TRBV6-1
d_gene: -
CDR3aa: CASSEDGGNFEKLFF
CDR3nt: TGTGCCAGCAGTGAAGATGGGGGGAATTTCGAAAAACTGTTTTTT

j_gene: TRBJ2-3
abundance: -
v_gene: TRBV27
d_gene: -
CDR3aa: CASRLGAGGSGTDTQYF
CDR3nt: TGTGCCAGCAGATTGGGGGCTGGGGGCAGTGGCACAGATACGCAGTATTTT

j_gene: TRBJ1-1
abundance: few
v_gene: TRBV6-1
d_gene: TRBD1
CDR3aa: CASSRTPSRQGKGATEAFF
CDR3nt: TGTGCCAGCAGCCGGACCCCATCTCGACAGGGGAAGGGGGCCACTGAAGCTTTCTTT

j_gene: TRBJ2-1
abundance: many
v_gene: TRBV6-1
d_gene: -
CDR3aa: CANLDGDEQFF
CDR3nt: TGTGCCAACCTGGATGGGGATGAGCAGTTCTTC

j_gene: TRBJ1-3
abundance: -
v_gene: TRBV6-1
d_gene: -
CDR3aa: CASSLDSSGNTIYF
CDR3nt: TGTGCCAGCAGCCTGGACAGCTCTGGAAACACCATATATTTT

j_gene: TRBJ2-3
abundance: -
v_gene: TRBV27
d_gene: -
CDR3aa: CASSGGRDTDTQYF
CDR3nt: TGTGCGAGCAGTGGGGGACGGGACACAGATACGCAGTATTTC

j_gene: TRBJ2-5
abundance: -
v_gene: TRBV6-1
d_gene: TRBD2
CDR3aa: CASSITGEGRETQYF
CDR3nt: TGTGCCAGCAGCATCACGGGGGAGGGCAGGGAGACCCAGTACTTC

j_gene: TRBJ2-3
abundance: once
v_gene: TRBV6-1
d_gene: TRBD2
CDR3aa: CASSEIGTGGRAPDTQYF
CDR3nt: TGTGCCAGCAGTGAAATCGGGACTGGCGGGAGGGCCCCAGATACGCAGTATTTT

j_gene: TRBJ2-1
abundance: -
v_gene: TRBV12-3/TRBV12-4
d_gene: TRBD2
CDR3aa: CASTGLAVYNEQFF
CDR3nt: TGTGCCAGCACGGGACTAGCGGTTTACAATGAGCAGTTCTTC

j_gene: TRBJ2-7
abundance: medium-sized
v_gene: TRBV6-5
d_gene: -
CDR3aa: CASSQGLEYEQYF
CDR3nt: TGTGCCAGCAGCCAGGGTTTAGAGTACGAGCAGTACTTC

j_gene: TRBJ2-5
abundance: -
v_gene: TRBV6-1
d_gene: -
CDR3aa: CASRGTLQETQYF
CDR3nt: TGTGCCAGCAGAGGGACGTTACAAGAGACCCAGTACTTC

j_gene: TRBJ2-1
abundance: few
v_gene: TRBV6-5
d_gene: -
CDR3aa: CASSYQLPHTYNEQFF
CDR3nt: TGTGCCAGCAGTTATCAGCTCCCTCATACCTACAATGAGCAGTTCTTC

j_gene: TRBJ2-1
abundance: many
v_gene: TRBV27
d_gene: -
CDR3aa: CASSLQDYPSWNEQFF
CDR3nt: TGTGCCAGCAGTTTACAAGACTACCCCAGCTGGAATGAGCAGTTCTTC

j_gene: TRBJ2-2
abundance: -
v_gene: TRBV14
d_gene: -
CDR3aa: CASSRWDTGELFF
CDR3nt: TGTGCCAGCAGCCGGTGGGACACCGGGGAGCTGTTTTTT

j_gene: TRBJ2-5
abundance: -
v_gene: TRBV10-3
d_gene: -
CDR3aa: CAGGRGGGDQDTQYF
CDR3nt: TGTGCCGGGGGGAGGGGGGGCGGAGACCAAGATACCCAGTACTTC

j_gene: TRBJ2-1
abundance: few
v_gene: TRBV6-1
d_gene: TRBD1
CDR3aa: CASSEGGGLPGKEFF
CDR3nt: TGTGCCAGCAGTGAAGGAGGGGGCCTCCCGGGGAAGGAGTTCTTC

j_gene: TRBJ1-3
abundance: few
v_gene: TRBV6-1
d_gene: TRBD1
CDR3aa: CASRQGTGGNTIYF
CDR3nt: TGTGCCAGCAGACAGGGGACTGGTGGAAACACCATATATTTT

j_gene: TRBJ2-1
abundance: -
v_gene: TRBV3-1
d_gene: TRBD1
CDR3aa: CASSPWGQGHNEQFF
CDR3nt: TGTGCCAGCAGCCCCTGGGGACAGGGCCACAATGAGCAGTTCTTC

j_gene: TRBJ2-1
abundance: -
v_gene: TRBV6-4
d_gene: TRBD1
CDR3aa: CASSPLPGQGGSEQFF
CDR3nt: TGTGCCAGCAGCCCCCTTCCGGGACAGGGCGGAAGTGAGCAGTTCTTC

j_gene: TRBJ2-3
abundance: -
v_gene: TRBV19
d_gene: -
CDR3aa: CASSHSQDTQYF
CDR3nt: TGTGCCAGTAGCCACTCCCAAGATACCCAGTATTTC

j_gene: TRBJ2-5
abundance: -
v_gene: TRBV6-1
d_gene: TRBD2
CDR3aa: CASSEMGGNEGNLFGETQYF
CDR3nt: TGTGCCAGCAGTGAAATGGGGGGGAATGAGGGTAACCTTTTCGGAGAGACCCAGTACTTC

j_gene: TRBJ2-7
abundance: -
v_gene: TRBV6-1
d_gene: TRBD2
CDR3aa: CGSERVPGGKNTQYF
CDR3nt: TGTGGCAGCGAAAGGGTACCGGGAGGCAAAAATACGCAGTACTTC

j_gene: TRBJ2-5
abundance: -
v_gene: TRBV6-1
d_gene: TRBD2
CDR3aa: CASSMSRGGCVTDTQYF
CDR3nt: TGTGCCAGCTCCATGAGCCGCGGGGGTTGTGTCACAGATACCCAGTACTTC

j_gene: TRBJ2-1
abundance: many
v_gene: TRBV24-1
d_gene: -
CDR3aa: CATSDLVGNEQFF
CDR3nt: TGTGCCACCAGTGATTTGGTGGGAAATGAGCAGTTCTTC

j_gene: TRBJ2-3
abundance: -
v_gene: TRBV6-1
d_gene: -
CDR3aa: CASSHTSGSDTQYF
CDR3nt: TGTGCCAGCAGTCATACCTCCGGCTCAGATACGCAGTATTTT

j_gene: TRBJ1-4
abundance: few
v_gene: TRBV6-1
d_gene: -
CDR3aa: CASSRAPTNEKLFF
CDR3nt: TGTGCCAGCAGCAGGGCACCAACTAATGAAAAACTGTTTTTT